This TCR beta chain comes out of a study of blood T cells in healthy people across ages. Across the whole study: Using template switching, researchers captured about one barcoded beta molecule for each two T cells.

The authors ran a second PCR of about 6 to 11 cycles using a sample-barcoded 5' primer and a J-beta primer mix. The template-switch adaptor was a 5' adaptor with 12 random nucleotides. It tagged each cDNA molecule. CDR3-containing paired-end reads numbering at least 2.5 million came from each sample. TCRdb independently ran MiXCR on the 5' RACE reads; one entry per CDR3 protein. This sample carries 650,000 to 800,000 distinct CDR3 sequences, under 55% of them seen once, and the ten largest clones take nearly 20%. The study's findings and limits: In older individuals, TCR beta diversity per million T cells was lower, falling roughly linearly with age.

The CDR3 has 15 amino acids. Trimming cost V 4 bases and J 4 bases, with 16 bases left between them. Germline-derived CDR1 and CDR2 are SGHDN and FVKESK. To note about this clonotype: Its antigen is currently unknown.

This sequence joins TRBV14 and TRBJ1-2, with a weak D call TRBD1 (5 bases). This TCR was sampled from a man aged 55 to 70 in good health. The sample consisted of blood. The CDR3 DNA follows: TGTGCCAGCAGCCCAGACAGTCCGGGGCTCTATGGCTACACCTTC. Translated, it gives CASSPDSPGLYGYTF.